This TCR beta chain derives from a study of T cell responses to AZD1222 COVID-19 vaccine. This clone was recorded only once. Its antigen is as yet unknown. Study-level points and caveats: After two AZD1222 doses, spike-specific TCR breadth and depth rose versus day 0. Just 5 or 6 AZD1222 recipients tested seropositive at baseline. Vaccine-related CD4 TCRs covered spike, predominating at 160-218 and 743-854. Most donors were white British and more were female, and clonal diversity was possibly underestimated.

Repertoires were generated with immunoSEQ multiplex PCR, while TCRdb's copy carries only in-frame clones and drops some. The table has 63,000 or so clones, less than 90% seen once. The sample here was peripheral blood, taken on day 0 of AZD1222 vaccination. This clonotype was sampled from an adult in good health.

The CDR3 region has the DNA TGTGCCAGCAGCTCCCCCGACACAGATACGCAGTATTTT. Its translation is CASSSPDTDTQYF. The V gene is TRBV5-4, the J gene TRBJ2-3; the D is unclear. V was cut by 3 bases and J by 2 bases, with 7 bases left in between. The CDR3 is 13 amino acids. Per germline, CDR1 SGHNT and CDR2 YYREEE (reference sequence).